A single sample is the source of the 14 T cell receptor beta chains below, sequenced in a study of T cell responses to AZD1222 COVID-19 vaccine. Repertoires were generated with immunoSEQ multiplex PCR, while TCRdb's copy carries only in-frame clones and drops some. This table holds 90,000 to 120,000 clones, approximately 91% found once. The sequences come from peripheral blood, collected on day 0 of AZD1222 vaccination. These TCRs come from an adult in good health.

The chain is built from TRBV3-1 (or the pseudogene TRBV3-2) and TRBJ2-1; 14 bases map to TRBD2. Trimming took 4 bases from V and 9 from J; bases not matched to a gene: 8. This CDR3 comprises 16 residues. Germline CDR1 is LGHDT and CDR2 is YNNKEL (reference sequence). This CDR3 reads CASSPVTSGGEVEQFF. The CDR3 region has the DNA TGTGCCAGCAGCCCCGTGACTAGCGGGGGGGAGGTTGAGCAGTTCTTC.

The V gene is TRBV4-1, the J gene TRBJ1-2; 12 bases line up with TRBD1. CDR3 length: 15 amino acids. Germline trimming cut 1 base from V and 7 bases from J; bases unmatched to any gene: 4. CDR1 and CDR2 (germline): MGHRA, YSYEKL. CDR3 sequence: CASSQVGQGARGYTF. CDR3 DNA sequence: TGCGCCAGCAGCCAAGTGGGACAGGGGGCGCGTGGCTACACCTTC.

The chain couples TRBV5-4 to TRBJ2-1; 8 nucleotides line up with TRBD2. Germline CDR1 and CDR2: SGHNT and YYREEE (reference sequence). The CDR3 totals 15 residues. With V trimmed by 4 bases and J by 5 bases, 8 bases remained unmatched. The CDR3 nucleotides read TGTGCCAGCAGCCCCGGGGGGGCCCGCCACAATGAGCAGTTCTTC. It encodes CASSPGGARHNEQFF.

CDR3 sequence: CASSEAAGGSNTEAFF. CDR3 nucleotides: TGTGCCAGCAGTGAAGCGGCGGGAGGGTCGAACACTGAAGCTTTCTTT. The chain recombines TRBV6-1 with TRBJ1-1; D remains ambiguous. The germline V and J ends were trimmed by 0 bases and 1 base, with 12 bases remaining between them. Germline lookup yields CDR1 MNHNS and CDR2 SASEGT. The CDR3 has 16 amino acids.

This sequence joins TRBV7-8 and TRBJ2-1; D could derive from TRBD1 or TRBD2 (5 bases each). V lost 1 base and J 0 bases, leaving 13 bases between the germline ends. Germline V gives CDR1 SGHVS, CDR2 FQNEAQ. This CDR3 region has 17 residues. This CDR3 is CASSLVHQRGSYNEQFF. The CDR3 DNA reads TGTGCCAGCAGCTTAGTTCATCAGAGGGGCTCCTACAATGAGCAGTTCTTC.

This CDR3 reads CASQTGTGGAYEQYF. For the CDR3, the DNA is TGTGCCAGCCAAACCGGGACAGGGGGCGCCTACGAGCAGTACTTC. This chain connects TRBV19 to TRBJ2-7; TRBD1 aligns across 12 bases. With V trimmed by 9 bases and J by 2 bases, 8 bases remained unmatched. Per germline, CDR1 LNHDA and CDR2 SQIVND (reference sequence). This CDR3 comprises 15 residues.

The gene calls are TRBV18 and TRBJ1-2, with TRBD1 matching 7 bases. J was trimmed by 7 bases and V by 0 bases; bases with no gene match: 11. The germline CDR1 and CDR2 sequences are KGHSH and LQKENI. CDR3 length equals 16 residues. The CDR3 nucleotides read TGTGCCAGCTCACCACCGGGACAGCCCCGAGGTTTTGGCTACACCTTC. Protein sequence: CASSPPGQPRGFGYTF.

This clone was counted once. CDR3 coding DNA: TGCGCCAGCAGCCATTATGGACAGGGGGTTTCCTACAATGAGCAGTTCTTC. As protein: CASSHYGQGVSYNEQFF. This chain connects TRBV4-1 to TRBJ2-1, with TRBD1 matching over 10 bases. Germline trimming cut 3 bases from V and 1 base from J; bases unmatched to any gene: 6. This CDR3 has 17 residues. The germline CDR1 and CDR2 sequences are MGHRA and YSYEKL.

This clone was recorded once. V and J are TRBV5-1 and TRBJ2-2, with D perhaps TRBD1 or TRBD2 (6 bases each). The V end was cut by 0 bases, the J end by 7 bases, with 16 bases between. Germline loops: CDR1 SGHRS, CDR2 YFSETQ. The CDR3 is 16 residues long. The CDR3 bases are TGCGCCAGCAGCTTGGATGGGGGGCCTTCGGGCGGGGAGCTGTTTTTT. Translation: CASSLDGGPSGGELFF.

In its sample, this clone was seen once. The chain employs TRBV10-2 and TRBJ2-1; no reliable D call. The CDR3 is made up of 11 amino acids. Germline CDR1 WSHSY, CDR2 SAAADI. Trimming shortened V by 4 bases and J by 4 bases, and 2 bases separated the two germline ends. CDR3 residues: CASSVYNEQFF. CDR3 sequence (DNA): TGCGCCAGCAGTGTGTACAATGAGCAGTTCTTC.

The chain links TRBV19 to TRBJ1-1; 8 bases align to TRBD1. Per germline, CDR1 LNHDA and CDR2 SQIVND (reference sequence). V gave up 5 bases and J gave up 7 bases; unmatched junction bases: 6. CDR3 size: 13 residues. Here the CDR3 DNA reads TGTGCCAGTAGTTACGGACAGGGCGATGAAGCTTTCTTT. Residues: CASSYGQGDEAFF.

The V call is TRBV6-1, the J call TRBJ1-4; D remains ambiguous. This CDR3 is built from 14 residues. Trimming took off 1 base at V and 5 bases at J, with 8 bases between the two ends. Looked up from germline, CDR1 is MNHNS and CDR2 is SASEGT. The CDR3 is CASSEGNSNEKLFF. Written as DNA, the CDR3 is TGTGCCAGCAGTGAAGGAAACAGCAATGAAAAACTGTTTTTT.

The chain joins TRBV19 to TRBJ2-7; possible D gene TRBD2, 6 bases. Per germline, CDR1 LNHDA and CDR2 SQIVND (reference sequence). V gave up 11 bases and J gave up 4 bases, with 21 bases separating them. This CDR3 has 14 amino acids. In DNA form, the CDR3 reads TGTGCCGCTAGTGCCGCGGCCGGGGGTTACGAGCAGTACTTC. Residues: CAASAAAGGYEQYF.

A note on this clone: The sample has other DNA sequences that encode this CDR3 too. The CDR3 DNA reads TGCGCCAGCAGCTTGGTGGGGTACGAGCAGTACTTC. Encoded protein: CASSLVGYEQYF. J is TRBJ2-7 and V is TRBV5-1; the D is unclear. The CDR3 has 12 residues. From germline, CDR1 is SGHRS and CDR2 YFSETQ. Between the trimmed V and J ends, which lost 0 bases and 4 bases, there was a span of 5 bases.